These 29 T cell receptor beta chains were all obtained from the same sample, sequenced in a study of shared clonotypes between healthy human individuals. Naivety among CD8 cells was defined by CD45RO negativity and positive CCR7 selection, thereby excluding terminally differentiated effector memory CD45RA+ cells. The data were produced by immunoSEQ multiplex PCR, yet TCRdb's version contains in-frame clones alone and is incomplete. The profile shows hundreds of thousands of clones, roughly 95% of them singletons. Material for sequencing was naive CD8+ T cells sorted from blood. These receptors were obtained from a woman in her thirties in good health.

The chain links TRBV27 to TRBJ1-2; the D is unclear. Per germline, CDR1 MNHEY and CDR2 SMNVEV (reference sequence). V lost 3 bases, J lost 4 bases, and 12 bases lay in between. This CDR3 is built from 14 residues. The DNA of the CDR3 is TGTGCCAGCAGTTTGTCGGCGGCATCCTATGGCTACACCTTC. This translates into CASSLSAASYGYTF.

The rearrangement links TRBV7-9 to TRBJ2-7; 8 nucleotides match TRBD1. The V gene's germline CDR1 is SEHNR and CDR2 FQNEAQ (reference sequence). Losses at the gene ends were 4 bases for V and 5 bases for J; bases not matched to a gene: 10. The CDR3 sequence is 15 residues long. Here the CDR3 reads CASSYPQDRGHEQYF. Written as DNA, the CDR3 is TGTGCCAGCAGCTACCCCCAAGACAGGGGACACGAGCAGTACTTC.

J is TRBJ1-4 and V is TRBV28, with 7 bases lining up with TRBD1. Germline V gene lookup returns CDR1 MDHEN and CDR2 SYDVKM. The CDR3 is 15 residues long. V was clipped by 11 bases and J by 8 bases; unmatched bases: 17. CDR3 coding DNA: TGTGCCGCGGGACAGAAGGGCGTATGGGGAGAAAAACTGTTTTTT. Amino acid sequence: CAAGQKGVWGEKLFF.

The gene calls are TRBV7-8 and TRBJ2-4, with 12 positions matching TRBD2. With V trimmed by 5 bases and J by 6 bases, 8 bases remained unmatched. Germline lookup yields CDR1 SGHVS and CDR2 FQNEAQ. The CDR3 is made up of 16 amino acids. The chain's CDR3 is CASSQTSGRGGNIQYF. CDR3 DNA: TGTGCCAGCAGCCAGACTAGCGGGAGAGGGGGAAACATTCAGTACTTC.

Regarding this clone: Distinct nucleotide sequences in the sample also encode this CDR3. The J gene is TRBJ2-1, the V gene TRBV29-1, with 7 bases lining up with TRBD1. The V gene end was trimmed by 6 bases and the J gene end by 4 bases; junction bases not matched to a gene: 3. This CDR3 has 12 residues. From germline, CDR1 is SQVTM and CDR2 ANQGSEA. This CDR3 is CSVPRGYNEQFF. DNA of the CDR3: TGCAGCGTCCCCAGGGGGTACAATGAGCAGTTCTTC.

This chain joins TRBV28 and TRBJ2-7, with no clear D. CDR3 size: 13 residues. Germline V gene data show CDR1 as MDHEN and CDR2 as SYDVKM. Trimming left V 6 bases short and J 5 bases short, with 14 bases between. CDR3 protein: CASSLVAEDEQYF. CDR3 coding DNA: TGTGCCAGCAGCCTGGTGGCCGAAGACGAGCAGTACTTC.

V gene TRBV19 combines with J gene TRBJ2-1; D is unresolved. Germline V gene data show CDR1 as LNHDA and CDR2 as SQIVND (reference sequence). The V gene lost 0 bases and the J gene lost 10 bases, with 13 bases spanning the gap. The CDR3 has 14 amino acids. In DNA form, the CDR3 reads TGTGCCAGTAGTATAGATCTGGACGAATCAGAGCAGTTCTTC. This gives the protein CASSIDLDESEQFF.

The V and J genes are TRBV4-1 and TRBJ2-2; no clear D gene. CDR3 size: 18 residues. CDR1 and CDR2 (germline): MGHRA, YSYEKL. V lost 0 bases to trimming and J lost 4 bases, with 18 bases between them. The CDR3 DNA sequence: TGCGCCAGCAGCCAAGAAGGAGCTGGGAAGAAACTCACCGGGGAGCTGTTTTTT. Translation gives CASSQEGAGKKLTGELFF.

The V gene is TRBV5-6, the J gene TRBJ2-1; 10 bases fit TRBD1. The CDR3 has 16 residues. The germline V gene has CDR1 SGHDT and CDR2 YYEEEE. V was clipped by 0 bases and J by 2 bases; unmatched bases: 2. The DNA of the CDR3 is TGTGCCAGCAGCTTGGAGACAGGGGGCACCTACAATGAGCAGTTCTTC. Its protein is CASSLETGGTYNEQFF.

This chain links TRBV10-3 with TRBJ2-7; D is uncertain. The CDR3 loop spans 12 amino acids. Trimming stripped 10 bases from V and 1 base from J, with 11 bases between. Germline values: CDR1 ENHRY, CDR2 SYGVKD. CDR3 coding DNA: TGTGCCACCATGGTCGATTCCTACGAGCAGTACTTC. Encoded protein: CATMVDSYEQYF.

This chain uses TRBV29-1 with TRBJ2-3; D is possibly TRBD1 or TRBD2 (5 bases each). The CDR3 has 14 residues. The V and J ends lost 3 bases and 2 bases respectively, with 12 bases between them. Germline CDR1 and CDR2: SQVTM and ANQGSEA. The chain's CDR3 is CSVEAGDHTDTQYF. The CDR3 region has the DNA TGCAGCGTTGAGGCCGGGGACCACACAGATACGCAGTATTTT.

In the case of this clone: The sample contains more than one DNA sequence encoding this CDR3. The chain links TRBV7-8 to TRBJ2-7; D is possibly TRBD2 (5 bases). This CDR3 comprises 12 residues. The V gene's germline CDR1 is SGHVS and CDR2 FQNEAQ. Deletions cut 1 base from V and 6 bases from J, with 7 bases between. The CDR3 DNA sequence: TGTGCCAGCAGCTTAGGAGGGCTCGAGCAGTACTTC. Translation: CASSLGGLEQYF.

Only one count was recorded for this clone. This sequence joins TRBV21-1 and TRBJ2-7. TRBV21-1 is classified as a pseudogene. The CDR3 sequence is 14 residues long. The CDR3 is CASSKENSYYEQYF. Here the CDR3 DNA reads TGTGCCAGCAGCAAGGAGAACAGTTACTACGAGCAGTACTTC.

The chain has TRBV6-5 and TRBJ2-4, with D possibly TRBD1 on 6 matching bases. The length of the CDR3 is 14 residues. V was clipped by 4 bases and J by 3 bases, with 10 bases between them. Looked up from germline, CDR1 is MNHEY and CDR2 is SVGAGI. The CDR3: CASSSGHFKNIQYF. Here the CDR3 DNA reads TGTGCCAGCAGTTCGGGACACTTCAAAAACATTCAGTACTTC.

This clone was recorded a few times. CDR3 sequence: CASSLGSDEKLFF. For the CDR3, the DNA is TGCGCCAGCAGCTTGGGGTCTGATGAAAAACTGTTTTTT. The chain employs TRBV5-1 and TRBJ1-4; D is unclear. Germline V gene lookup returns CDR1 SGHRS and CDR2 YFSETQ. V was trimmed by 0 bases and J by 6 bases, leaving 6 bases between them. CDR3 length: 13 residues.

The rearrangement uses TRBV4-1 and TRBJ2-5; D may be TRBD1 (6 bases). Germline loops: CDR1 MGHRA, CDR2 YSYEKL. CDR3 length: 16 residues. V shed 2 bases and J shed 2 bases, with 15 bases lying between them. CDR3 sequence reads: CASSQRHRQAQETQYF. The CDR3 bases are TGCGCCAGCAGCCAACGGCATCGACAGGCACAAGAGACCCAGTACTTC.

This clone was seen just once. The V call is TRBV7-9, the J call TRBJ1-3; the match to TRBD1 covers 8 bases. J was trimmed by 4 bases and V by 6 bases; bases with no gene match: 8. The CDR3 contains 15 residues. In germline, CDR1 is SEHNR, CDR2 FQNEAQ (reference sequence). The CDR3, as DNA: TGTGCCAGCAGACAAAAGACAGGGGAAGGAAACACCATATATTTT. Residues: CASRQKTGEGNTIYF. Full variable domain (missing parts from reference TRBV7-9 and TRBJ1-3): DTGVSQNPRHKITKRGQNVTFRCDPISEHNRLYWYRQTLGQGPEFLTYFQNEAQLEKSRLLSDRFSAERPKGSFSTLEIQRTEQGDSAMYLCASRQKTGEGNTIYFGEGSWLTVV.

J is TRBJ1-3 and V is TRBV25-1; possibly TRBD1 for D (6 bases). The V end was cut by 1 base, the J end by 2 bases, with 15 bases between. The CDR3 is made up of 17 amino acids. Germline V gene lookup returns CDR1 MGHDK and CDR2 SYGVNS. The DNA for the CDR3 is TGTGCCAGCAGTGAATCTACAGGGAGAAGAGCTGGAAACACCATATATTTT. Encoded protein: CASSESTGRRAGNTIYF. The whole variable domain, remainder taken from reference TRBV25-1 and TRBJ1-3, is EADIYQTPRYLVIGTGKKITLECSQTMGHDKMYWYQQDPGMELHLIHYSYGVNSTEKGDLSSESTVSRIRTEHFPLTLESARPSHTSQYLCASSESTGRRAGNTIYFGEGSWLTVV.

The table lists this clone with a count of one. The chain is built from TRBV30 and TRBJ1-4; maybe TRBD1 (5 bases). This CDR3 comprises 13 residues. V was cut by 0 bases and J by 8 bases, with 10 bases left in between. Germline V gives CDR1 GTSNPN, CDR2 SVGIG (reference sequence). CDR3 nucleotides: TGTGCCTGGAGTGTACACGAGGGGGAAAAACTGTTTTTT. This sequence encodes CAWSVHEGEKLFF.

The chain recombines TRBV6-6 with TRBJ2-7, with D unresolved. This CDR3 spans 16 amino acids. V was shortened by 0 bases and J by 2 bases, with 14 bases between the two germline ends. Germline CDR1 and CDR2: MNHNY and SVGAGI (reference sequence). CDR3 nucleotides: TGTGCCAGCAGTTACTCAGTTTCGTCAGCCACCTACGAGCAGTACTTC. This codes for CASSYSVSSATYEQYF.

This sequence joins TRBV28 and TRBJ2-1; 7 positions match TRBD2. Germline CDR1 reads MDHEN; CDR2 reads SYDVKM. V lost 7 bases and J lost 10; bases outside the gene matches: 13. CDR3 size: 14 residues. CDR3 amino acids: CASTRDYQLGEQFF. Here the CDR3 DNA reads TGTGCCAGCACCCGGGACTATCAGTTAGGCGAGCAGTTCTTC.

The CDR3 nucleotides read TGTGCCAGCAGCTTAGTTCGGGGAAGAGTAGAGACCCAGTACTTC. Translating it yields CASSLVRGRVETQYF. V usage is TRBV11-2 and J usage is TRBJ2-5; the D gene is possibly TRBD2 (5 bases). V was shortened by 1 base and J by 4 bases, with 13 bases between the two germline ends. The CDR3 covers 15 residues. The V gene's germline CDR1 is SGHAT and CDR2 FQNNGV.

The CDR3 region has the DNA TGTGCCAGCAGTGAAATCGACGGTGCCTACGAGCAGTACTTC. This gives the protein CASSEIDGAYEQYF. The V call is TRBV6-1, the J call TRBJ2-7; no definite D call. The germline V gene has CDR1 MNHNS and CDR2 SASEGT. V was clipped by 2 bases and J by 2 bases, with 10 bases between them. This CDR3 has 14 amino acids.

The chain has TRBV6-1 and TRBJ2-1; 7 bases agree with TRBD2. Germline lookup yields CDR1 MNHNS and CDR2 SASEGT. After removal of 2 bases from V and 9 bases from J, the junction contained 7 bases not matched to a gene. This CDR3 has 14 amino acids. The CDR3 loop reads CASSEPQAGPEQFF. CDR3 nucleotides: TGTGCCAGCAGTGAACCTCAAGCGGGACCTGAGCAGTTCTTC.

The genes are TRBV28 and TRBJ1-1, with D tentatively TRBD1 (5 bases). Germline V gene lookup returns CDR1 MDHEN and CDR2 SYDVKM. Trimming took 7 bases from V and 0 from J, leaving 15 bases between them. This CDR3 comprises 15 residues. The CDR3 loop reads CASTAGLEMNTEAFF. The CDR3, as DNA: TGTGCCAGCACGGCGGGGCTAGAAATGAACACTGAAGCTTTCTTT.

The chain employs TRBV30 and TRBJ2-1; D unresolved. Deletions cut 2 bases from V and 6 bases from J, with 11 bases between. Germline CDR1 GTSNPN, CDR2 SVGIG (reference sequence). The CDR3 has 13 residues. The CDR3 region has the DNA TGTGCCTGGAGTACCCCTCACTGCAATGAGCAGTTCTTC. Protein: CAWSTPHCNEQFF.

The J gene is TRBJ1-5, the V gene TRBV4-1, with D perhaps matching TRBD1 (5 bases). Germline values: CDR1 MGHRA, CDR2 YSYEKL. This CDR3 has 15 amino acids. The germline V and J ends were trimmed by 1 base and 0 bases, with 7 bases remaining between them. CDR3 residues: CASSQARDSNQPQHF. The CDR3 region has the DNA TGCGCCAGCAGCCAAGCCAGGGATAGCAATCAGCCCCAGCATTTT.

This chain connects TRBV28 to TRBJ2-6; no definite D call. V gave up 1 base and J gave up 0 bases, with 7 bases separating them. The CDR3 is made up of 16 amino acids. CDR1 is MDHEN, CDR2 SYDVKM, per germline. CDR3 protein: CASSLLVSSGANVLTF. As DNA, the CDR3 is TGTGCCAGCAGTTTATTAGTCAGCTCTGGGGCCAACGTCCTGACTTTC.

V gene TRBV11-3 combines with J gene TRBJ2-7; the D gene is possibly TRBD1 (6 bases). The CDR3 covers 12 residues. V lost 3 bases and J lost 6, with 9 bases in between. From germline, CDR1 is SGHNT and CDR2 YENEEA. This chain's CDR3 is CASSLTGAEQYF. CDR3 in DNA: TGTGCCAGCAGCTTGACAGGCGCCGAGCAGTACTTC.